Shown below are 19 T cell receptor beta chains from a single sample sequenced in a study of OX40 agonist ivuxolimab in advanced cancers. Assay: immunoSEQ multiplex PCR; the TCRdb copy retains only in-frame clones and omits some. The sample holds over 50,000 clones, around 90% seen once. The sample here was CD4+ or CD8+ T cells sorted from blood, taken in a trial of the OX40 agonist ivuxolimab. The receptors come from an adult with an advanced solid tumor such as melanoma, head and neck, liver or kidney cancer.

The chain carries TRBV9 and TRBJ2-1, with 7 bases matching TRBD1. V was clipped by 3 bases and J by 5 bases; unmatched bases: 5. Per the germline V gene, CDR1 is SGDLS and CDR2 is YYNGEE. This CDR3 is 14 amino acids long. As DNA, the CDR3 is TGTGCCAGCAGCGGGGACAGCCTCCACAATGAGCAGTTCTTC. Its translation: CASSGDSLHNEQFF.

The chain joins TRBV18 to TRBJ1-1; D is uncertain. The germline V gene has CDR1 KGHSH and CDR2 LQKENI. V lost 1 base to trimming and J lost 2 bases, with 2 bases between them. CDR3 length: 12 amino acids. CDR3 nucleotides: TGTGCCAGCTCACCACTTAACACTGAAGCTTTCTTT. The encoded protein is CASSPLNTEAFF.

J is TRBJ2-1 and V is TRBV5-4; a weak D match, TRBD2 (6 bases). The V gene lost 4 bases and the J gene lost 4 bases, with 24 bases spanning the gap. This CDR3 region has 18 residues. Germline V gene sequence: CDR1 SGHNT, CDR2 YYREEE (reference sequence). Here the CDR3 DNA reads TGTGCCAGCAGCGCAGACTTTAGCGGAGGAAACGTTTACAATGAGCAGTTCTTC. Translated: CASSADFSGGNVYNEQFF.

This chain uses TRBV25-1 with TRBJ2-2; tentatively, D is TRBD1 (6 bases). Deletions cut 8 bases from V and 7 bases from J, with 14 bases between. The germline gives CDR1 MGHDK, CDR2 SYGVNS. There are 13 residues in the CDR3. CDR3 region: CASAQGGFGELFF. The CDR3 nucleotides read TGTGCCAGCGCCCAAGGGGGTTTCGGGGAGCTGTTTTTT.

This sequence joins TRBV28 and TRBJ2-7; 8 nucleotides align to TRBD1. J was trimmed by 12 bases and V by 8 bases; bases with no gene match: 15. The CDR3 runs 13 residues. Germline values: CDR1 MDHEN, CDR2 SYDVKM. The CDR3 region has the DNA TGTGCCAGCTTCCAGGGGGCCGGGGCGCCCGGGTACTTC. This gives the protein CASFQGAGAPGYF.

The chain is built from TRBV28 and TRBJ2-7; 9 bases agree with TRBD1. The CDR3 loop spans 13 amino acids. CDR1 and CDR2 (germline): MDHEN, SYDVKM. Trimming removed 5 bases from V and 2 bases from J; junction bases left unmatched: 1. CDR3 in DNA: TGTGCCAGCAGTCGGACAGGGGCCTACGAGCAGTACTTC. It is translated as CASSRTGAYEQYF.

Here the CDR3 reads CASSKGGYSYEQYF. In DNA, the CDR3 is TGTGCCAGTAGTAAAGGGGGCTACTCCTACGAGCAGTACTTC. The chain couples TRBV19 to TRBJ2-7, with 7 bases lining up with TRBD1. The CDR3 totals 14 residues. Germline CDR1 LNHDA, CDR2 SQIVND (reference sequence). The V gene end was trimmed by 4 bases and the J gene end by 0 bases; junction bases not matched to a gene: 3.

The J gene is TRBJ2-7, the V gene TRBV2; TRBD1 agrees at 9 bases. Trimming removed 8 bases from V and 1 base from J; junction bases left unmatched: 3. Germline loops: CDR1 SNHLY, CDR2 FYNNEI. The CDR3 is made up of 13 amino acids. CDR3 DNA: TGTGCCAGCTCACAGGGGGCATCCTACGAGCAGTACTTC. It yields the protein CASSQGASYEQYF.

The rearrangement uses TRBV30 and TRBJ2-6; D not certain. The germline gives CDR1 GTSNPN, CDR2 SVGIG (reference sequence). This CDR3 is built from 14 residues. Trimming removed 2 bases from V and 0 bases from J, with 5 bases in between. CDR3 sequence reads: CAWSLDSGANVLTF. For the CDR3, the DNA is TGTGCCTGGAGTTTAGACTCTGGGGCCAACGTCCTGACTTTC.

J is TRBJ2-1 and V is TRBV2; TRBD2 matches at 8 bases. The germline gives CDR1 SNHLY, CDR2 FYNNEI. V lost 6 bases, J lost 3 bases, and 7 bases stayed unmatched. CDR3 length equals 15 residues. CDR3 sequence (DNA): TGTGCCAGCAGACGGACTAGCATGGTCTACAATGAGCAGTTCTTC. Its translation: CASRRTSMVYNEQFF.

A word on this clone: Other DNA sequences in this sample translate to the same CDR3. The chain couples TRBV19 to TRBJ2-7; D is possibly TRBD2 (6 bases). Looked up from germline, CDR1 is LNHDA and CDR2 is SQIVND (reference sequence). V was pared by 3 bases and J by 0 bases, with 6 bases between. This CDR3 contains 13 residues. Written as DNA, the CDR3 is TGTGCCAGTAGTATCGGGAGCTCCTACGAGCAGTACTTC. Encoded protein: CASSIGSSYEQYF.

The V gene is TRBV5-4, the J gene TRBJ2-7; D is tentatively TRBD1 or TRBD2 (6 bases each). The CDR3 totals 14 residues. The ends were cut back, 2 bases at V and 6 bases at J, with 15 bases in the middle. The V gene's germline CDR1 is SGHNT and CDR2 YYREEE (reference sequence). In nucleotides, the CDR3 is TGTGCCAGCAGCTTTCCGGGGGCTCCCAGCGAGCAGTACTTC. It is translated as CASSFPGAPSEQYF.

The V and J genes are TRBV2 and TRBJ1-3, with 7 bases matching TRBD1. Losses at the gene ends were 6 bases for V and 8 bases for J; bases not matched to a gene: 10. Germline-derived CDR1 and CDR2 are SNHLY and FYNNEI. The CDR3 extends over 14 amino acids. The chain's CDR3 is CASSATGAPDTIYF. The CDR3 bases are TGTGCCAGCAGCGCCACAGGGGCCCCTGACACCATATATTTT.

The V call is TRBV5-1, the J call TRBJ1-1; D unclear. V lost 0 bases, J lost 0 bases, and 9 bases lay in between. This CDR3 has 15 residues. Germline values: CDR1 SGHRS, CDR2 YFSETQ. The CDR3 protein is CASSLAQTLNTEAFF. CDR3 coding DNA: TGCGCCAGCAGCTTGGCTCAAACCTTGAACACTGAAGCTTTCTTT.

The chain links TRBV11-2 to TRBJ1-2, with 11 positions matching TRBD1. CDR3 length: 16 residues. V lost 5 bases to trimming and J lost 6 bases; unmatched junction nucleotides: 11. Looked up from germline, CDR1 is SGHAT and CDR2 is FQNNGV. In DNA, the CDR3 is TGTGCCAGCAGCCACCACCTCGGACAGGGGGCGAATGGCTACACCTTC. This translates into CASSHHLGQGANGYTF.

V usage is TRBV19 and J usage is TRBJ1-1; possible D gene TRBD1, 5 bases. Trimming shortened V by 4 bases and J by 1 base, and 16 bases separated the two germline ends. The CDR3 sequence is 16 residues long. Germline V lookup: CDR1 LNHDA, CDR2 SQIVND (reference sequence). CDR3 coding DNA: TGTGCCAGTAGTAATCGGGACCTAGTAGCGAACACTGAAGCTTTCTTT. Translation gives CASSNRDLVANTEAFF.

The genes are TRBV9 and TRBJ1-1; TRBD1 agrees at 8 bases. Germline lookup yields CDR1 SGDLS and CDR2 YYNGEE. This CDR3 is 18 amino acids long. The ends lost 3 bases at V and 2 bases at J; junction bases unmatched: 15. CDR3 amino acids: CASSESGRGPVTNTEAFF. The CDR3 nucleotides are TGTGCCAGCAGCGAAAGCGGCAGGGGGCCAGTGACAAACACTGAAGCTTTCTTT.

The V gene is TRBV27, the J gene TRBJ2-2; no reliable D call. V dropped 7 bases and J dropped 2 bases, with 11 bases sitting between them. The CDR3 extends over 14 amino acids. Germline V lookup: CDR1 MNHEY, CDR2 SMNVEV (reference sequence). Here the CDR3 reads CASMSGANTGELFF. The CDR3 nucleotides are TGTGCCAGCATGAGTGGAGCAAACACCGGGGAGCTGTTTTTT.

The genes are TRBV7-8 and TRBJ2-3, with TRBD2 matching over 7 bases. The length of the CDR3 is 15 residues. The germline gives CDR1 SGHVS, CDR2 FQNEAQ. Trimming removed 3 bases from V and 5 bases from J; junction bases left unmatched: 8. The CDR3 DNA is TGTGCCAGCAGCTTTCGCGCGGGAGTGCAAGATACGCAGTATTTT. It specifies CASSFRAGVQDTQYF.